A selection of T cell receptor beta chains follows, all from one sample in a study of blood T cell repertoires in COVID-19. Sequenced by immunoSEQ multiplex PCR; TCRdb stores in-frame clones only, minus some. The sample carries 95,000 to 150,000 clones, about four fifths recorded once. Sequencing was done on a sample of PBMCs or T cells enriched from blood (not recorded which). These receptors all stem from a woman aged 25 to 39 who had recovered from COVID-19. Both conserved end residues are trimmed from each CDR3. The order of the fields is CDR3 length, clone size, J gene, V gene, CDR3 protein. Part of the rows lack a size; the others show once, few, many or a class for expanded clones.

>11|-|TRBJ1-2|TRBV3-1/TRBV3-2
ASSPTGVDGYT
>12|-|TRBJ1-5|TRBV3-1/TRBV3-2
ASSHGRVNQRQH
>13|-|TRBJ2-2|TRBV5-3
ARSSSRGLNGELF
>13|-|TRBJ2-1|TRBV28
ASSLGPTPTIEQF
>13|-|TRBJ1-3|TRBV5-1
ASSPSAGYGNTIY
>12|few|TRBJ1-1|TRBV4-1
ASSLWTGANEAF
>12|-|TRBJ1-4|TRBV5-1
ASSRQGADEKLF
>13|-|TRBJ2-1|TRBV7-8
ASSLGRDGSHEQF
>12|-|TRBJ1-1|TRBV19
ASNRGQGAGEAF
>14|-|TRBJ1-6|TRBV6-5
ASSYSTGRGNSPLH
>12|-|TRBJ1-3|TRBV10-1
ASSPDSDGNTIY
>12|-|TRBJ2-2|TRBV7-7
ASNSGSVTGELF
>11|-|TRBJ2-7|TRBV12-3/TRBV12-4
ASSFGLPREQY
>13|once|TRBJ2-2|TRBV11-1
ASSSDRVGTGELF
>14|-|TRBJ2-7|TRBV21-1
ASSRLAGVFYSGQY
>14|-|TRBJ2-5|TRBV9
ASSVSVGGPSETQY
>19|-|TRBJ2-5|TRBV5-1
ASSPRVQGLTSGRVRETQY
>14|once|TRBJ2-1|TRBV5-1
ASSLELRSGWNEQF
>13|once|TRBJ1-1|TRBV12-5
ASGSGTGSHTEAF
>13|-|TRBJ1-1|TRBV7-2
ASSPRGPTSTEAF
>15|-|TRBJ2-1|TRBV24-1
ATSGSSGRPRGNEQF
>14|-|TRBJ1-5|TRBV19
ASSGTGGYSNQPQH
>16|-|TRBJ2-1|TRBV4-1
ASSQDSPLALSYNEQF